One sample yielded the 9 T cell receptor beta chains listed below, sequenced in a study of T-cell memory formation after mild COVID-19. TCRdb redid the calling of the 5' RACE reads with MiXCR, one entry per CDR3 protein. The sample lists approximately 250,000 distinct CDR3 sequences; around 15% were seen once. Source material: PBMCs or a T cell subset sorted from them (not recorded which). Receptors were obtained from a man in his late teens or twenties who had mild COVID-19 (a few samples of this study predate the infection). Cell type and time point are not known.

This clonotype was counted between two and nine times. The gene calls are TRBV6-2 or TRBV6-3 and TRBJ2-1, with D perhaps matching TRBD1 or TRBD2 (6 bases each). This CDR3 comprises 15 residues. The ends were cut back, 7 bases at V and 1 base at J, with 14 bases in the middle. Germline V gene data show CDR1 as MNHEY and CDR2 as SVGEGT. The CDR3 spells CASMEGGASYNEQFF. CDR3 coding DNA: TGTGCCAGCATGGAGGGGGGTGCGTCCTACAATGAGCAGTTCTTC.

In its sample, this clonotype was seen a few times. The V gene is TRBV10-3, the J gene TRBJ2-3; weak D call: TRBD2 (5 bases). Germline CDR1 ENHRY, CDR2 SYGVKD. The CDR3 runs to 15 residues. The V gene lost 6 bases and the J gene lost 4 bases, with 17 bases spanning the gap. The CDR3 protein is CAIRSLGNGADTQYF. CDR3 sequence (DNA): TGTGCCATCAGATCCCTAGGAAACGGGGCAGATACGCAGTATTTT.

This clonotype was recorded a few times. The chain joins TRBV9 to TRBJ2-1, with 8 bases that match TRBD2. This CDR3 spans 15 amino acids. V was pared by 0 bases and J by 3 bases, with 2 bases of the junction left unmatched. CDR1 and CDR2 from the germline V gene are SGDLS and YYNGEE. The CDR3 region has the DNA TGTGCCAGCAGCGTAGGCGGGGGGTTCTACAATGAGCAGTTCTTC. It yields the protein CASSVGGGFYNEQFF.

This sequence joins TRBV20-1 and TRBJ2-5; D gene ambiguous. The germline V and J ends were trimmed by 0 bases and 5 bases, with 10 bases remaining between them. The CDR3 is 13 residues long. Germline lookup yields CDR1 DFQATT and CDR2 SNEGSKA (reference sequence). The CDR3 is CSARDRVGETQYF. The CDR3 nucleotides read TGCAGTGCTAGAGATCGGGTGGGGGAGACCCAGTACTTC.

This sequence joins TRBV6-6 and TRBJ1-5, with D unresolved. The germline V gene has CDR1 MNHNY and CDR2 SVGAGI (reference sequence). This CDR3 has 11 amino acids. Trimming left V 4 bases short and J 9 bases short, with 7 bases between. The CDR3 coding sequence is TGTGCCAGCAGTTCCCTAGGGCCCCAGCATTTT. Residues: CASSSLGPQHF.

This clonotype occurred a few times. The chain combines TRBV20-1 with TRBJ2-3; maybe TRBD1 (6 bases). This CDR3 is built from 14 residues. The germline V gene encodes CDR1 DFQATT and CDR2 SNEGSKA (reference sequence). The V and J ends lost 0 bases and 6 bases respectively, with 13 bases between them. CDR3 coding DNA: TGCAGTGCTAGAGACTCTCAGAGGGGGGATACGCAGTATTTT. Translating gives CSARDSQRGDTQYF.

A word on this clonotype: The junction departs from the called germline gene at one end, perhaps through a read error. The V call is TRBV19, the J call TRBJ2-2; D gene unclear. The V gene's germline CDR1 is LNHDA and CDR2 SQIVND (reference sequence). This CDR3 is 14 amino acids long. The CDR3 is CVSSPIYYTGELFF. CDR3 bases: TGTGTCAGTAGTCCAATCTACTACACCGGGGAGCTGTTTTTT.

The chain has TRBV4-2 and TRBJ2-1, with 10 bases lining up with TRBD2. Germline V gene data show CDR1 as LGHNA and CDR2 as YNFKEQ. The CDR3 spans 17 residues. V was clipped by 1 base and J by 4 bases; unmatched bases: 7. CDR3: CASSQVWTSGVYNEQFF. For the CDR3, the DNA is TGTGCCAGCAGCCAAGTGTGGACTAGCGGAGTATACAATGAGCAGTTCTTC.

This clonotype occurred a few times. CDR3 nucleotides: TGCGCCAGCAGCTTAAGTTTGCGGGTGGAGCGACGGTCGAACACTGAAGCTTTCTTT. It encodes CASSLSLRVERRSNTEAFF. The J gene is TRBJ1-1, the V gene TRBV5-1; D not certain. Between the trimmed V and J ends, which lost 2 bases and 1 base, there was a span of 24 bases. CDR1 SGHRS and CDR2 YFSETQ come from the germline V gene. The CDR3 extends over 19 amino acids.